This is a list of T cell receptor beta chains from one sample in a study of neurological immune-mediated disorders. TCRdb called the 5' RACE reads again in MiXCR, with one record for every CDR3 protein. The table has tens of thousands of distinct CDR3 sequences, about an eighth seen once. Sequenced sample: PBMCs. All receptors derive from a man aged 55-75 years in good health. Each CDR3 is given with its conserved first and last residue. The D gene is left open where the match is weak. Clone size appears in some rows only: once, few, many, or a class for an expanded clone.

j_call,d_call,v_call,clone_size,cdr3_nt,cdr3_aa
TRBJ2-4,-,TRBV18,-,TGTGCCAGCTCACCCCCCGCTATGGCCCAAAACATTCAGTACTTC,CASSPPAMAQNIQYF
TRBJ2-3,-,TRBV5-6,many,TGTGCCAGCAGCTTGAGGACAGTCACAGATACGCAGTATTTT,CASSLRTVTDTQYF
TRBJ2-5,TRBD2,TRBV20-1,many,TGCAGTGCCCCGCCCCGGGGGGGATGGGAGACCCAGTACTTC,CSAPPRGGWETQYF
TRBJ2-5,-,TRBV11-3,many,TGTGCCAGCAGCTCCAGGGTCCAAGAGACCCAGTACTTC,CASSSRVQETQYF
TRBJ2-2,TRBD2,TRBV20-1,many,TGCAGTGCCCCCTCCGGGGGGGACACCGGGGAGCTGTTTTTT,CSAPSGGDTGELFF
TRBJ1-1,-,TRBV7-2,many,TGTGCCAGCAGCTCACAAGGAGTCATGAACACTGAAGCTTTCTTT,CASSSQGVMNTEAFF
TRBJ2-7,TRBD1,TRBV7-2,many,TGTGCCAGCAGCTCGAGGACAGGGAGAGGCCACGAGCAGTACTTC,CASSSRTGRGHEQYF
TRBJ1-1,TRBD1,TRBV5-1,many,TGCGCCAGCAGCTCAAACCCAGGGACAGGGGCGAACACTGAAGCTTTCTTT,CASSSNPGTGANTEAFF
TRBJ2-3,TRBD2,TRBV7-2,once,TGTGCCAGCAGAGCCGGGGGGGCCGCAGATACGCAGTATTTT,CASRAGGAADTQYF
TRBJ2-1,-,TRBV14,few,TGTGCCAGCAGCCAAGATAGAACAGTTGACAATGAGCAGTTCTTC,CASSQDRTVDNEQFF
TRBJ1-2,-,TRBV5-1,many,TGCGCCAGCAGCCCAGGGACGGATGGCTACACCTTC,CASSPGTDGYTF
TRBJ2-1,TRBD2,TRBV18,many,TGTGCCAGCTCACCACTAGCGGGGGGCGGCGATGAGCAGTTCTTC,CASSPLAGGGDEQFF
TRBJ1-2,TRBD1,TRBV12-3/TRBV12-4,many,TGTGCCAGCGACTCCCGACAGGGCGCGGGTGGCTACACCTTC,CASDSRQGAGGYTF
TRBJ2-3,-,TRBV5-1,many,TGCGCCAGCAGCTTGTTCCGGGGCACAGATACGCAGTATTTT,CASSLFRGTDTQYF
TRBJ2-3,TRBD2,TRBV20-1,many,TGCAGTGCTCCTACTTCCGAACGGCTAGCGGGGGGGTCTGGCACAGATACGCAGTATTTT,CSAPTSERLAGGSGTDTQYF
TRBJ1-6,-,TRBV7-2,many,TGTGCCAGCAGCTCGGGACCAAGAAATTCACCCCTCCACTTT,CASSSGPRNSPLHF
TRBJ1-4,TRBD1,TRBV27,many,TGTGCCAGCAGTAGAGGGACAGCGGGAGGAGAAAAACTGTTTTTT,CASSRGTAGGEKLFF
TRBJ1-6,TRBD1,TRBV3-1,many,TGTGCCAGCAGCCCCACAGGACAGGGGAGCGGATCACCCCTCCACTTT,CASSPTGQGSGSPLHF
TRBJ1-2,-,TRBV18,many,TGTGCCAGCTCACCACTCGACAGTCCCTATGGCTACACCTTC,CASSPLDSPYGYTF
TRBJ2-7,-,TRBV14,many,TGTGCCAGCAGCCGGGGGCCAGGGGCCTACGAGCAGTACTTC,CASSRGPGAYEQYF
TRBJ2-1,TRBD2,TRBV5-5,many,TGTGCCAGCAGCTTGAGGGCGGGGGGGGCCTACAATGAGCAGTTCTTC,CASSLRAGGAYNEQFF
TRBJ2-1,TRBD2,TRBV20-1,many,TGCAGTGCTAGCGGGGGGGAACCCAATGAGCAGTTCTTC,CSASGGEPNEQFF
TRBJ1-5,-,TRBV27,few,TGTGCCAGCTCCGGGGCGGTACCTAGCAATCAGCCCCAGCATTTT,CASSGAVPSNQPQHF
TRBJ2-1,-,TRBV20-1,many,TGCAGTGCCCCGGGGGCCTACAATGAGCAGTTCTTC,CSAPGAYNEQFF
TRBJ2-1,-,TRBV4-1,many,TGCGCCAGCAGCCAAGAATCGGTGTACTCCTACAATGAGCAGTTCTTC,CASSQESVYSYNEQFF
TRBJ1-6,-,TRBV12-5,many,TGTGCTAGTGGTCTAGCGGACTCCTATAATTCACCCCTCCACTTT,CASGLADSYNSPLHF
TRBJ2-3,-,TRBV10-1,many,TGCGCCAGCAGTCCCGCTAGCACAGATACGCAGTATTTT,CASSPASTDTQYF
TRBJ1-6,-,TRBV20-1,many,TGCAGTGCTAGCCCCGACACCTTAGGTTCACCCCTCCACTTT,CSASPDTLGSPLHF
TRBJ2-1,TRBD2,TRBV10-3,many,TGTGCCATCAGATTAGCGGGGAGCTCCTACAATGAGCAGTTCTTC,CAIRLAGSSYNEQFF
TRBJ1-1,-,TRBV7-9,many,TGTGCCAGCAGCTTACATGGTACGGGAGGCACTGAAGCTTTCTTT,CASSLHGTGGTEAFF
TRBJ2-1,-,TRBV27,many,TGTGCCAGCAGTGGGACACGGAACAGTCGGCAGTTCTTC,CASSGTRNSRQFF
TRBJ2-1,-,TRBV9,many,TGTGCCAGCAGTCTTGAGCCCGGCAGGGCTAGGTACAATGAGCAGTTCTTC,CASSLEPGRARYNEQFF
TRBJ2-7,TRBD1,TRBV7-2,many,TGTGCCAGCAGCTTCGGGACAGGGGGCTACGAGCAGTACTTC,CASSFGTGGYEQYF
TRBJ2-1,-,TRBV3-1,many,TGTGCCAGCAGCCAACCGTCGGCTCACAATGAGCAGTTCTTC,CASSQPSAHNEQFF
TRBJ2-2,-,TRBV5-5,few,TGTGCCAGCAGCTTGAACAGACAGGGAGGCACCGGGGAGCTGTTTTTT,CASSLNRQGGTGELFF
TRBJ2-7,TRBD1,TRBV7-8,many,TGTGCCAGCAGCCGTACCGGGACAGGGAGCTCCTACGAGCAGTACTTC,CASSRTGTGSSYEQYF
TRBJ1-1,-,TRBV21-1,-,TGTGCCAGCAGCAAAGTACAGGGGATCTCTGAAGCTTTCTTT,CASSKVQGISEAFF
TRBJ2-1,-,TRBV28,many,TGTGCCAGCAGTTCAGGACAGTACAATGAGCAGTTCTTC,CASSSGQYNEQFF
TRBJ2-1,TRBD1,TRBV7-2,many,TGTGCCAGCAGCTTGTCACGGACAGGGGGTTACAATGAGCAGTTCTTC,CASSLSRTGGYNEQFF
TRBJ2-7,-,TRBV7-2,many,TGTGCCAGCAGTTCACAGGTCCCATACTACGAGCAGTACTTC,CASSSQVPYYEQYF
TRBJ2-1,TRBD2,TRBV20-1,many,TGCAGTGCTAGAGCCCTGGCGAGCGGGGGGGCGGGTGAGCAGTTCTTC,CSARALASGGAGEQFF
TRBJ2-6,-,TRBV7-2,many,TGTGCCAGCAGCTTGGGCTCTGGGGCCAACGTCCTGACTTTC,CASSLGSGANVLTF
TRBJ1-5,-,TRBV6-6,many,TGTGCCACCAGGGACCTCAATCAGCCCCAGCATTTT,CATRDLNQPQHF